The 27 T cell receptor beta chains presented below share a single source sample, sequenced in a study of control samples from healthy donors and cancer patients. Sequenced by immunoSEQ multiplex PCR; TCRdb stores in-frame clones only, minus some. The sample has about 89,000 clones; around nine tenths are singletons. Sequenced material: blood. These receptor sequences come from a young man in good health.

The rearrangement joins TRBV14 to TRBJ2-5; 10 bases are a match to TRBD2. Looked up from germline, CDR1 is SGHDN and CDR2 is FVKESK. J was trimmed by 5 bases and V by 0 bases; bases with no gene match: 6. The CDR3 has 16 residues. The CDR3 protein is CASSQDRGLATETQYF. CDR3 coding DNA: TGTGCCAGCAGCCAAGATCGGGGACTAGCGACGGAGACCCAGTACTTC. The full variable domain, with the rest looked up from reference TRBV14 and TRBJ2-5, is EAGVTQFPSHSVIEKGQTVTLRCDPISGHDNLYWYRRVMGKEIKFLLHFVKESKQDESGMPNNRFLAERTGGTYSTLKVQPAELEDSGVYFCASSQDRGLATETQYFGPGTRLLVL.

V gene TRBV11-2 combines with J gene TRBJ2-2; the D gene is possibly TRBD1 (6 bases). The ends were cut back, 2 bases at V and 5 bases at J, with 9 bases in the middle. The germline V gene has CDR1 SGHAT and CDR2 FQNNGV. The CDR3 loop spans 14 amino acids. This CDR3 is CASSLTGRTGELFF. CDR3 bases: TGTGCCAGCAGCTTAACAGGGCGAACCGGGGAGCTGTTTTTT.

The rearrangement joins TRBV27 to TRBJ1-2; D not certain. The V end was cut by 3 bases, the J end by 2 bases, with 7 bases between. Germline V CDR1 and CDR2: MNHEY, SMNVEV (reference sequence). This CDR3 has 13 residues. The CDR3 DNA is TGTGCCAGCAGTTTCTCGCAGAACTATGGCTACACCTTC. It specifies CASSFSQNYGYTF.

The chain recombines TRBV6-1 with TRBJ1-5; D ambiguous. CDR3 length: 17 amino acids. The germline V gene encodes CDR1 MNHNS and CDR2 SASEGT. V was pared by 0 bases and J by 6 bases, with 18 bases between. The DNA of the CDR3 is TGTGCCAGCAGTGAAGCGGATTTAAGGGTGGGTCGTCAGCCCCAGCATTTT. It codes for CASSEADLRVGRQPQHF.

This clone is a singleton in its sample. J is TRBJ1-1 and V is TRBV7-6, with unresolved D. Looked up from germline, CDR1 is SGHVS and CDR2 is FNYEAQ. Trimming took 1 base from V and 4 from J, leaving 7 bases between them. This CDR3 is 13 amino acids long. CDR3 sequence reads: CASSLEAFTEAFF. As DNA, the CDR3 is TGTGCCAGCAGCTTAGAGGCGTTCACTGAAGCTTTCTTT.

CDR3 sequence (DNA): TGTGCCAGCACGTCGATGAACGAGCAGTACTTC. This codes for CASTSMNEQYF. The chain carries TRBV2 and TRBJ2-7, with D unresolved. The V gene lost 7 bases and the J gene lost 5 bases, with 9 bases spanning the gap. The CDR3 is made up of 11 amino acids. The V gene's germline CDR1 is SNHLY and CDR2 FYNNEI.

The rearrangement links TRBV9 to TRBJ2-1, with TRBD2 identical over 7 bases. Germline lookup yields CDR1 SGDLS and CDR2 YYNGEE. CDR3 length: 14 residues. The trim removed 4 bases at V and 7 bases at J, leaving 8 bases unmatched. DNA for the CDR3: TGTGCCAGCAGCACCTTTTTGGGGGGGAATGAGCAGTTCTTC. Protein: CASSTFLGGNEQFF.

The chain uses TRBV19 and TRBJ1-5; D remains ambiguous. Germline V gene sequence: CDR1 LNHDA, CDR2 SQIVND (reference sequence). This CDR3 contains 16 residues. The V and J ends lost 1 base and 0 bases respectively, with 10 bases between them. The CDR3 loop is CASSIVRTVSNQPQHF. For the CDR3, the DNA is TGTGCCAGTAGTATAGTCCGGACGGTTAGCAATCAGCCCCAGCATTTT.

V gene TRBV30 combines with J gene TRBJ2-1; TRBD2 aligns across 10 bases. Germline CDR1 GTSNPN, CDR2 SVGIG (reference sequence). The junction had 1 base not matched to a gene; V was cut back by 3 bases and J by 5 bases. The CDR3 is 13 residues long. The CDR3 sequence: CAWRLAGNNEQFF. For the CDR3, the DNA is TGTGCCTGGAGACTAGCGGGGAACAATGAGCAGTTCTTC.

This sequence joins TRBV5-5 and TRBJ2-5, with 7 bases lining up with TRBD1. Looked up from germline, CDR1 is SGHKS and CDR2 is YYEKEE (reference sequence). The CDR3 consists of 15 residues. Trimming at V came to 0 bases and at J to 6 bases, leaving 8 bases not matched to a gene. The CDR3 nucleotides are TGTGCCAGCAGCTTGGCGACGCCAGGGGGTCAGACCCAGTACTTC. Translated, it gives CASSLATPGGQTQYF.

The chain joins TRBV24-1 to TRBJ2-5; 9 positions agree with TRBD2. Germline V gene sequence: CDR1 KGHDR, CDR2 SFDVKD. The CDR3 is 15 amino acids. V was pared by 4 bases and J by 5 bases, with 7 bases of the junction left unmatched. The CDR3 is CATSDRIAGVETQYF. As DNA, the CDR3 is TGTGCCACCAGTGACCGAATAGCGGGGGTGGAGACCCAGTACTTC.

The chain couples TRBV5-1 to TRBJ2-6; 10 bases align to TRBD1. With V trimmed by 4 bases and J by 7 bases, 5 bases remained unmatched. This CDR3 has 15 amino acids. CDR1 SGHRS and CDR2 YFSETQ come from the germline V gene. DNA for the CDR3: TGCGCCAGCAGCCCGGGGGACAGGGGTGCCAACGTCCTGACTTTC. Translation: CASSPGDRGANVLTF.

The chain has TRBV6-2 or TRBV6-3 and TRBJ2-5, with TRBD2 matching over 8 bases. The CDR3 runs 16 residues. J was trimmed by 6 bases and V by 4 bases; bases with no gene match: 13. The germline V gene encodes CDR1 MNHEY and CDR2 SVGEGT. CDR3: CASSSPASGGGKTQYF. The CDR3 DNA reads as TGTGCCAGCAGTTCGCCGGCCAGCGGGGGCGGAAAGACCCAGTACTTC.

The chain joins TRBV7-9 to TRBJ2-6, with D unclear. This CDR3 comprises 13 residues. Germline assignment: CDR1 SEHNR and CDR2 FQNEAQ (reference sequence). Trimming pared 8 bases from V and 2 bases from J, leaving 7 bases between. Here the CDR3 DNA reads TGTGCCAGCGGGCTCCCTGGGGCCAACGTCCTGACTTTC. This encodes CASGLPGANVLTF.

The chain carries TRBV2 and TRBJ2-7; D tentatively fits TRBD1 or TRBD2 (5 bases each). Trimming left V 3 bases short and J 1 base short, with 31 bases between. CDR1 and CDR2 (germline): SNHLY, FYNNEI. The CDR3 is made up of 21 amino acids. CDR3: CASSEIRENRRRGPRSYEQYV. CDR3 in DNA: TGTGCCAGCAGTGAGATACGAGAGAACAGGAGGCGCGGCCCCCGATCCTACGAGCAGTACGTC.

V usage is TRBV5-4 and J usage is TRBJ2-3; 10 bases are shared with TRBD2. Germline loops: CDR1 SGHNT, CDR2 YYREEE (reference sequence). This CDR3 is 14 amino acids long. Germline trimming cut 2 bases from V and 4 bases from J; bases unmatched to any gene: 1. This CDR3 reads CASSLSGGADTQYF. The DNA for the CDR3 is TGTGCCAGCAGCTTAAGCGGGGGGGCAGATACGCAGTATTTT.

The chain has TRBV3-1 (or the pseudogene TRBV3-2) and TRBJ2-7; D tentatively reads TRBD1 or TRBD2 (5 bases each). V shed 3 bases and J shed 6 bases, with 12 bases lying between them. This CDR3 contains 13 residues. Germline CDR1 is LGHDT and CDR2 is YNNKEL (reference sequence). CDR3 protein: CASSQGPGSEQYV. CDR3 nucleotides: TGTGCCAGCAGCCAGGGACCGGGGAGCGAGCAGTACGTC.

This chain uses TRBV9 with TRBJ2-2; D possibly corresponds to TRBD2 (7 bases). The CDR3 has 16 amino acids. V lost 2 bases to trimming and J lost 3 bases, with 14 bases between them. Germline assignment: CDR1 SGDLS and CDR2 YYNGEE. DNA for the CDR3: TGTGCCAGCAGCGTGGGGGGGCGTCCCGACACCGGGGAGCTGTTTTTT. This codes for CASSVGGRPDTGELFF.

The CDR3 protein is CASRGTLLNEQFF. As DNA, the CDR3 is TGTGCCAGCAGAGGGACACTCCTCAATGAGCAGTTCTTC. J is TRBJ2-1 and V is TRBV7-8, with a weak D call TRBD1 (6 bases). Germline loops: CDR1 SGHVS, CDR2 FQNEAQ. The CDR3 totals 13 residues. Trimming cost V 6 bases and J 6 bases, with 12 bases left between them.

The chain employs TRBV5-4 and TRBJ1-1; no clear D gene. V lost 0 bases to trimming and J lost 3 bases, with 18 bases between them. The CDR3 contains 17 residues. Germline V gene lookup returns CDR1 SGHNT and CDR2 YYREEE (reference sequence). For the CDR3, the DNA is TGTGCCAGCAGCTTGGGGGCGGGAAGGGTCGAGGACACTGAAGCTTTCTTT. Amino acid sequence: CASSLGAGRVEDTEAFF.

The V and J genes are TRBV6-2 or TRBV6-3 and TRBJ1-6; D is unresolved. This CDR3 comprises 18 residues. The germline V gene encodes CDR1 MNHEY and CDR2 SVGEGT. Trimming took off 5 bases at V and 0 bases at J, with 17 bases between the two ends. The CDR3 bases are TGTGCCAGCAGTGGACCTTCAGCCTCGAGCTCCTATAATTCACCCCTCCACTTT. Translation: CASSGPSASSSYNSPLHF.

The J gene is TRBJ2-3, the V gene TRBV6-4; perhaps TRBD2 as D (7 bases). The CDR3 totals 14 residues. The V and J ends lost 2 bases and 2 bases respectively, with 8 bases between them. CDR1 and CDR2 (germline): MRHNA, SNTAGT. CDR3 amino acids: CASSDGGATDTQYF. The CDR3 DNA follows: TGTGCCAGCAGTGACGGGGGGGCCACAGATACGCAGTATTTT.

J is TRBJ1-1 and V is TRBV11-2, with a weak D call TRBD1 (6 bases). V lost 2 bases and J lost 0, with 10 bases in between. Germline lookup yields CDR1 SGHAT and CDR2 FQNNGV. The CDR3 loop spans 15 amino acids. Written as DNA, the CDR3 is TGTGCCAGCAGCTTAAACGGGGGCATGAACACTGAAGCTTTCTTT. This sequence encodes CASSLNGGMNTEAFF. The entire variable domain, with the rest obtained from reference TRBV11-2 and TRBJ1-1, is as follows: EAGVAQSPRYKIIEKRQSVAFWCNPISGHATLYWYQQILGQGPKLLIQFQNNGVVDDSQLPKDRFSAERLKGVDSTLKIQPAKLEDSAVYLCASSLNGGMNTEAFFGQGTRLTVV.

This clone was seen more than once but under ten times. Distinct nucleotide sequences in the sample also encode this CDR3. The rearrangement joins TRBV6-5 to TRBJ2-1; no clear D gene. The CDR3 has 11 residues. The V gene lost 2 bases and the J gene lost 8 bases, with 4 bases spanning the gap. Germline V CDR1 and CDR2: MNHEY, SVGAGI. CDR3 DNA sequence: TGTGCCAGCAGTTACGGTGATGAGCAGTTCTTC. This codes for CASSYGDEQFF.

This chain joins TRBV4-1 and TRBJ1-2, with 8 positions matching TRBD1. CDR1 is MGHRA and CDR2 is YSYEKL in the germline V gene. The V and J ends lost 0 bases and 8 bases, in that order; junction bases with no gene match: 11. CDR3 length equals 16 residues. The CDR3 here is CASSQESGRGRGGYTF. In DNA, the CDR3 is TGCGCCAGCAGCCAAGAAAGTGGCAGGGGGCGAGGAGGCTACACCTTC.

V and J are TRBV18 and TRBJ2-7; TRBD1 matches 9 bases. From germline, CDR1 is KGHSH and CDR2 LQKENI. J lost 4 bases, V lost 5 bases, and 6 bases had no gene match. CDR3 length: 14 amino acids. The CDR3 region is CASSTRQGVYEQYF. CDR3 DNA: TGTGCCAGCTCAACGCGACAGGGGGTGTACGAGCAGTACTTC.

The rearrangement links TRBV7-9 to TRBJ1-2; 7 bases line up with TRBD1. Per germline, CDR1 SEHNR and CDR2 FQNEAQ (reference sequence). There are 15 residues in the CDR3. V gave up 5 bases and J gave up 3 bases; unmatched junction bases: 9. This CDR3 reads CASSPSDRPHYGYTF. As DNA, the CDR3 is TGTGCCAGCAGCCCATCGGACAGGCCTCACTATGGCTACACCTTC.